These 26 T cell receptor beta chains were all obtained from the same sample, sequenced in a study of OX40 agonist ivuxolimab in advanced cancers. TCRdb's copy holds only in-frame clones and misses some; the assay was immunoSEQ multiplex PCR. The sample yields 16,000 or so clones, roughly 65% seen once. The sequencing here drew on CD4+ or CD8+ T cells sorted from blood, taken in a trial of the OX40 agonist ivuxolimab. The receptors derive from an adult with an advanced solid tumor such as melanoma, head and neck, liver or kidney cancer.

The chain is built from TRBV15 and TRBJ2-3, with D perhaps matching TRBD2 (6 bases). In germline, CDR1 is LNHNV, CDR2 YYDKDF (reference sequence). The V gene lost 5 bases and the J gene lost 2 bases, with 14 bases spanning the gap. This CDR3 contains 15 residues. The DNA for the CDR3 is TGTGCCACCAGCTCGATGGGGGGAGACACAGATACGCAGTATTTT. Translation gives CATSSMGGDTDTQYF.

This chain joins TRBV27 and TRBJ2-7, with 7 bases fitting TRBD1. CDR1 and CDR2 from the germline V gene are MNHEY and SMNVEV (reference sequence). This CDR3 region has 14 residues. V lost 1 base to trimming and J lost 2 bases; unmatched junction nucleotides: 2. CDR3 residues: CASSLYRGTYEQYF. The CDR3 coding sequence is TGTGCCAGCAGTTTATACAGGGGTACCTACGAGCAGTACTTC.

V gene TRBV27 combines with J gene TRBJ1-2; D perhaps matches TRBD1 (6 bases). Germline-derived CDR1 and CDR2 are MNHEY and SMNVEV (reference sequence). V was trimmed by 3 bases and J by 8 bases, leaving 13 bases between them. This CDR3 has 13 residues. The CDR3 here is CASSFGGANGYTF. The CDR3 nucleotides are TGTGCCAGCAGTTTTGGGGGGGCGAACGGCTACACCTTC.

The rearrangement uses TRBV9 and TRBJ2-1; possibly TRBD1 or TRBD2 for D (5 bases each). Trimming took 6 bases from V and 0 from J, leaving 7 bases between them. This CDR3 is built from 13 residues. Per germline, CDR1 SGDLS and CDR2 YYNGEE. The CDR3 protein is CASTGSSYNEQFF. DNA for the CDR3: TGTGCCAGCACAGGGAGCTCCTACAATGAGCAGTTCTTC.

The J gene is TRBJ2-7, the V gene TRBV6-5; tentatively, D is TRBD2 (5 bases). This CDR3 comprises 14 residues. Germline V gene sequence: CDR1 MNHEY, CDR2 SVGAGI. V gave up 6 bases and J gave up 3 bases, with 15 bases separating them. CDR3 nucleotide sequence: TGTGCCAGCAGAAACCAAGACTACTACTACGAGCAGTACTTC. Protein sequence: CASRNQDYYYEQYF.

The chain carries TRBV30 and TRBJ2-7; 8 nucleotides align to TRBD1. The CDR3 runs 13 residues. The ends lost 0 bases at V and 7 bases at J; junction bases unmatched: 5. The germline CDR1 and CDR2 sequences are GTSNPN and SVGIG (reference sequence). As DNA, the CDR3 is TGTGCCTGGAGTGTTGGACAGGGTAGAGAGCAGTACTTC. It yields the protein CAWSVGQGREQYF.

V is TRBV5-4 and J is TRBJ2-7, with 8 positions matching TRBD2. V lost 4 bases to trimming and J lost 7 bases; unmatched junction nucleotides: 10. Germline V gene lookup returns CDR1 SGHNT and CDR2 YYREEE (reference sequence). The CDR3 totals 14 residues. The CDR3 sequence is CASSPSSSGSEQYF. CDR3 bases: TGTGCCAGCAGCCCGTCATCGAGCGGGAGTGAGCAGTACTTC.

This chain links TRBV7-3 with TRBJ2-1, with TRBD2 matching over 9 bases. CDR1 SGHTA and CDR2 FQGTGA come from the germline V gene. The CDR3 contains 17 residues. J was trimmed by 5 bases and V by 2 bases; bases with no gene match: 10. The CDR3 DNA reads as TGTGCCAGCAGCTTATTTCCTCGACTAGCGGAAAACAATGAGCAGTTCTTC. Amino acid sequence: CASSLFPRLAENNEQFF.

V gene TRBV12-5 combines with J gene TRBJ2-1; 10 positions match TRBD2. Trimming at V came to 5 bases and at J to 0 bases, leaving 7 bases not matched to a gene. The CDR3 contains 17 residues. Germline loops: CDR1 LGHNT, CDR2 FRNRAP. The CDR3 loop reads CASGVTGLAYSYNEQFF. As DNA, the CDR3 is TGTGCTAGTGGTGTAACGGGACTAGCGTACTCCTACAATGAGCAGTTCTTC.

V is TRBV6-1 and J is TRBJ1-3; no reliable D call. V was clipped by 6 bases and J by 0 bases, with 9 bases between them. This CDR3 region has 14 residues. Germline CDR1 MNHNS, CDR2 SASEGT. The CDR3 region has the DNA TGTGCCAGCAGAGGACCCTTCTCTGGAAACACCATATATTTT. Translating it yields CASRGPFSGNTIYF.

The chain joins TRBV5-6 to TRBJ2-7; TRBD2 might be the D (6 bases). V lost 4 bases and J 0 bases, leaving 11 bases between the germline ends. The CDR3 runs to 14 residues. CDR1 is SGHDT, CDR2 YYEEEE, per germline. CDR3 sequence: CASSAWTTSYEQYF. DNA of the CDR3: TGTGCCAGCAGCGCCTGGACTACCTCCTACGAGCAGTACTTC.

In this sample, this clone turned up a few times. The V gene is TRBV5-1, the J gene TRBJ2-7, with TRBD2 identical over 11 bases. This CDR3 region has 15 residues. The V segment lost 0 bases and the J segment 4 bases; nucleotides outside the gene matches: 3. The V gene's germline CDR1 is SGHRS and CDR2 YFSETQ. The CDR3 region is CASSLGSSGGYEQYF. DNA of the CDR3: TGCGCCAGCAGCTTGGGATCTAGCGGGGGGTACGAGCAGTACTTC.

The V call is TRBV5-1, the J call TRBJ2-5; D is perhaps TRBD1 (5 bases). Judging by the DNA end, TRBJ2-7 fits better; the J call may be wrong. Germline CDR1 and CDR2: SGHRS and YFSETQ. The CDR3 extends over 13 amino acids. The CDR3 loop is CATSKTDSYEQYF. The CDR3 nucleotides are TGCGCCACCTCCAAGACAGACTCCTACGAGCAGTACTTC.

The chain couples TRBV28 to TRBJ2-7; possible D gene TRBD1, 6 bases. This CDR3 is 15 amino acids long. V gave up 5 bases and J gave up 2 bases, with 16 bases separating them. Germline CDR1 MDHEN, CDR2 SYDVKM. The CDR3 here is CASSRVGTTTYEQYF. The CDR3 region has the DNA TGTGCCAGCAGTAGAGTGGGGACAACTACCTACGAGCAGTACTTC.

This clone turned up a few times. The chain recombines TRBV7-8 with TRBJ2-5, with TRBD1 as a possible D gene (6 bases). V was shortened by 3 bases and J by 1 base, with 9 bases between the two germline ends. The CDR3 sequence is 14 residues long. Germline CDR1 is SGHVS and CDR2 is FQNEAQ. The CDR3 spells CASSLDSSQETQYF. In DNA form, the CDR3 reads TGTGCCAGCAGCTTGGACAGCTCCCAAGAGACCCAGTACTTC. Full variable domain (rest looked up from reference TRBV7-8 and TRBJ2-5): GAGVSQSPRYKVAKRGQDVALRCDPISGHVSLFWYQQALGQGPEFLTYFQNEAQLDKSGLPSDRFFAERPEGSVSTLKIQRTQQEDSAVYLCASSLDSSQETQYFGPGTRLLVL.

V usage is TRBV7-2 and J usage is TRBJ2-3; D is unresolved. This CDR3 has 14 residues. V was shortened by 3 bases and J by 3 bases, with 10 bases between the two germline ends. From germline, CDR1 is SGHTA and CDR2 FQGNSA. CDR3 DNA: TGTGCCAGCAGCTTCTCGGACGGAACAGATACGCAGTATTTT. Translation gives CASSFSDGTDTQYF. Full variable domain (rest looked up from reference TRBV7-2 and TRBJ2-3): GAGVSQSPSNKVTEKGKDVELRCDPISGHTALYWYRQSLGQGLEFLIYFQGNSAPDKSGLPSDRFSAERTGGSVSTLTIQRTQQEDSAVYLCASSFSDGTDTQYFGPGTRLTVL.

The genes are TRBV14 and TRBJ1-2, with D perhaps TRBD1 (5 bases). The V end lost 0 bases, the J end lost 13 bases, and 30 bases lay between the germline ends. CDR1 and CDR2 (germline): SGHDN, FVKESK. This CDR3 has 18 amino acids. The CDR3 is CASSQEKIWEDSSLGITF. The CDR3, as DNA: TGTGCCAGCAGCCAAGAAAAGATTTGGGAAGACAGCTCGCTTGGGATCACCTTC.

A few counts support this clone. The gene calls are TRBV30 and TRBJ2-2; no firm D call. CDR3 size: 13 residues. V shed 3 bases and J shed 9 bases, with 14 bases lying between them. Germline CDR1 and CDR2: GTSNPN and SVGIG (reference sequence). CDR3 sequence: CAWRKDTGRELFF. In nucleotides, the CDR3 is TGTGCCTGGAGAAAAGACACGGGTCGGGAGCTGTTTTTT.

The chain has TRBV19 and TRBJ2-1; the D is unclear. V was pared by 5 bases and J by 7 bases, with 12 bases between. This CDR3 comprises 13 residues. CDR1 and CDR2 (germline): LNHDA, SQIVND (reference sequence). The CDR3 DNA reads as TGTGCCAGTAGTCCCACTGACGGGAATGAGCAGTTCTTC. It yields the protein CASSPTDGNEQFF.

CDR3 sequence reads: CSVPGRLAEPPWETQYF. Written as DNA, the CDR3 is TGCAGCGTCCCCGGCCGCCTAGCGGAACCCCCGTGGGAGACCCAGTACTTC. The chain is built from TRBV29-1 and TRBJ2-5, with 7 bases lining up with TRBD2. V trimming: 6 bases; J trimming: 5 bases; junction bases outside the gene matches: 21. This CDR3 contains 17 residues. The germline CDR1 and CDR2 sequences are SQVTM and ANQGSEA.

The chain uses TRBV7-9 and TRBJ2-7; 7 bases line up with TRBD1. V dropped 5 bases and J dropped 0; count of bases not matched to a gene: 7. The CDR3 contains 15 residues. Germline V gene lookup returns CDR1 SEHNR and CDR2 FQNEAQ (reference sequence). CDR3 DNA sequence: TGTGCCAGCAGCGCCGGGACAGCAAGCTCCTACGAGCAGTACTTC. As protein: CASSAGTASSYEQYF.

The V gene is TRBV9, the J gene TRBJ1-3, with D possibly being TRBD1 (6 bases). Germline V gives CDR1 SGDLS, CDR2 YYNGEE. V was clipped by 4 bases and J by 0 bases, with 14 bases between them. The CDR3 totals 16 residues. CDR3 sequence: CASSFTGYLSGNTIYF. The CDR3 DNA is TGTGCCAGCAGCTTCACAGGGTATCTCTCTGGAAACACCATATATTTT.

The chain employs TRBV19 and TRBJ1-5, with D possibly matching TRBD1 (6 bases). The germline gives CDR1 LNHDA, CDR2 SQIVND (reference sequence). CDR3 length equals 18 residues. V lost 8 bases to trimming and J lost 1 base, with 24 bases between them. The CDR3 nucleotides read TGTGCCAGTCCGCCGGACGGGACACGACCCGACAGCAATCAGCCCCAGCATTTT. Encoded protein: CASPPDGTRPDSNQPQHF.

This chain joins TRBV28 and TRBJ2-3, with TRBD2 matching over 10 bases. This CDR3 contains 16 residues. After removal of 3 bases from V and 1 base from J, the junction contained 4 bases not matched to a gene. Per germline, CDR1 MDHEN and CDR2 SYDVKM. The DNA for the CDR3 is TGTGCCAGCAGTTTTCTAGCGGGAGAGGGCACAGATACGCAGTATTTT. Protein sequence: CASSFLAGEGTDTQYF.

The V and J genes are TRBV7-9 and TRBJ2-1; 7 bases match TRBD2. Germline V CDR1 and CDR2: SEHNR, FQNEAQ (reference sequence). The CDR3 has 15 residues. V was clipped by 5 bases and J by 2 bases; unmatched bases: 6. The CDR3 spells CASSPLAETYNEQFF. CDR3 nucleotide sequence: TGTGCCAGCAGCCCCCTAGCGGAGACCTACAATGAGCAGTTCTTC.

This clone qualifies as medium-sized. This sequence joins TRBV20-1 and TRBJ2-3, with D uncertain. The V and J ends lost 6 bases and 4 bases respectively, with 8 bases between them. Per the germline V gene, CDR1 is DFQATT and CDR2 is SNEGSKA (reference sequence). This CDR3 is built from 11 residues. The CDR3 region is CSATASDTQYF. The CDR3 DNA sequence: TGCAGTGCCACTGCATCAGATACGCAGTATTTT.